The TCR beta chain under discussion was sequenced for a study of Tregs in tolerant kidney transplant recipients. The study, taken as a whole, reports: Biological reproducibility was not directly addressed in this study. The most relevant donor-specific Treg TCRbeta repertoire apparently came from expansion with activated donor B cells. Validation in larger populations is needed because few patients were studied.

The CDR3 runs 15 residues. Trimming removed 0 bases at V and 4 bases at J, with 13 bases between. CDR1 is SGDLS, CDR2 YYNGEE, per germline. Thawed PBMCs were FACS-sorted into unstimulated CD4+CD25+CD127- regulatory T cells, CD4+CD25- non-regulatory cells, CD4 and CD8 cells. Comments on this clone: The antigen remains unidentified.

Here immunoSEQ multiplex PCR was the method, and the copy in TCRdb shows in-frame clones only, minus some. The sample holds roughly 46,000 clones; more than 80% are singletons and the top ten take about 0.71%. This TCR was sampled from a human donor in good health. The sequenced material came from Tregs from blood. J is TRBJ1-2 and V is TRBV9; D possibly corresponds to TRBD1 (6 bases). CDR3 DNA: TGTGCCAGCAGCGTAGGGGCAGGGGCACGCTATGGCTACACCTTC. This translates into CASSVGAGARYGYTF.